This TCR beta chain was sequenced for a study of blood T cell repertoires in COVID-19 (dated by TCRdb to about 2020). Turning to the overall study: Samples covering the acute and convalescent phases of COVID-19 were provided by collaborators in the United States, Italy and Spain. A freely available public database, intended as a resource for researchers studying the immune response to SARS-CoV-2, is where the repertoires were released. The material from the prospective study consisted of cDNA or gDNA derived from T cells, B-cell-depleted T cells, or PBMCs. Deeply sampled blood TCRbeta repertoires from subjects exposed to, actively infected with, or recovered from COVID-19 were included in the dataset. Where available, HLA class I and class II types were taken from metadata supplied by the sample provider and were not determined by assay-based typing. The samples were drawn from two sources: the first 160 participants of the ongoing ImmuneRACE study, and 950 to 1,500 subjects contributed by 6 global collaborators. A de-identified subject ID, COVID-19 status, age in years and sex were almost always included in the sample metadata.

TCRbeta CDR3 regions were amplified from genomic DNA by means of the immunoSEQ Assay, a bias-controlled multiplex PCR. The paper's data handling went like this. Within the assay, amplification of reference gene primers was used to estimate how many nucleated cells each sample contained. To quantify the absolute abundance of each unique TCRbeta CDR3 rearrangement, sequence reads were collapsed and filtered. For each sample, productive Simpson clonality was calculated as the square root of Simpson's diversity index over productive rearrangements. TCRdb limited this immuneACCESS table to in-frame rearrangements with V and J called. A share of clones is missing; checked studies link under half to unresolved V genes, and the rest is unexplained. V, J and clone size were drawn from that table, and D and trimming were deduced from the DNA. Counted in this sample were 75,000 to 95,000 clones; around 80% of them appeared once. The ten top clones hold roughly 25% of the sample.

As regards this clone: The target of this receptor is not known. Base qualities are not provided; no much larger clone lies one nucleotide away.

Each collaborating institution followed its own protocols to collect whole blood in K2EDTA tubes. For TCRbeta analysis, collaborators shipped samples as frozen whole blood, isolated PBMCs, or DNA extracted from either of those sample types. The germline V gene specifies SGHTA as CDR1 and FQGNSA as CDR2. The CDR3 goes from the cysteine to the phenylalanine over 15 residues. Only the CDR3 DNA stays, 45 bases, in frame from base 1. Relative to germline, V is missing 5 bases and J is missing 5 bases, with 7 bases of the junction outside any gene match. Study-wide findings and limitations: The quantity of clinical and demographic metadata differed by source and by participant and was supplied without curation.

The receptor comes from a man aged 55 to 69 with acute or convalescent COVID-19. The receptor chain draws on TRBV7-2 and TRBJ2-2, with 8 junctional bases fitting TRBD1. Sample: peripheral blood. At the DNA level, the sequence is TGTGCCAGCAGCCTGCGGACAGGGTGGACCGGGGAGCTGTTTTTT. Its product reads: CASSLRTGWTGELFF.